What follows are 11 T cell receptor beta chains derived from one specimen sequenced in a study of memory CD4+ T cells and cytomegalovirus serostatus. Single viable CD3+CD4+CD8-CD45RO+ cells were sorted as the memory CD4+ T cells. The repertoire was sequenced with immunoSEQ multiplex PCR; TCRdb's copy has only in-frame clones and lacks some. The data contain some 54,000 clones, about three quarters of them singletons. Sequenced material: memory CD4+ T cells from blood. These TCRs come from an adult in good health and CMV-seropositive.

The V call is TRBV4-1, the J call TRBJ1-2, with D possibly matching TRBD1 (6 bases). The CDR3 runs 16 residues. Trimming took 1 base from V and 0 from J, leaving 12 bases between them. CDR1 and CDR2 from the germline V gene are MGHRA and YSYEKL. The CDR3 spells CASSQAVDRSNYGYTF. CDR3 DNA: TGCGCCAGCAGCCAAGCTGTGGACAGATCTAACTATGGCTACACCTTC.

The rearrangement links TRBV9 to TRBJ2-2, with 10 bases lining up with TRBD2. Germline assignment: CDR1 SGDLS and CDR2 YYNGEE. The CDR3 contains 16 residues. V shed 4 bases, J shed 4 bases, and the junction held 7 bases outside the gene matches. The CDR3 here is CASSPRAGGFTGELFF. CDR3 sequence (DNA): TGTGCCAGCAGCCCTCGAGCGGGAGGGTTCACCGGGGAGCTGTTTTTT.

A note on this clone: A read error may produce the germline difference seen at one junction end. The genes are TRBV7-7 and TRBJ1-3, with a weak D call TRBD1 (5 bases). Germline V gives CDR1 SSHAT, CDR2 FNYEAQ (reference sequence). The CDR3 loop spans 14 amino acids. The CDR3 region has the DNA TGTGCTAGCAGCCAGGGTGGATCAGGAAACACCATATATTTT. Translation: CASSQGGSGNTIYF. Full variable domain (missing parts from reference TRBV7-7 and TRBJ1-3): GAGVSQSPRYKVTKRGQDVTLRCDPISSHATLYWYQQALGQGPEFLTYFNYEAQPDKSGLPSDRFSAERPEGSISTLTIQRTEQRDSAMYRCASSQGGSGNTIYFGEGSWLTVV.

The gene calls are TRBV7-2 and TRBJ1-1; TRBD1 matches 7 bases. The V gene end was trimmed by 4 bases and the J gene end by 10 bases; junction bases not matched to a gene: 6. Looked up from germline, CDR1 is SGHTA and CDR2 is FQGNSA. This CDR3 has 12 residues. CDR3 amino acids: CASSSDRVRAFF. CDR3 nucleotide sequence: TGTGCCAGCAGCTCAGACAGGGTAAGAGCTTTCTTT.

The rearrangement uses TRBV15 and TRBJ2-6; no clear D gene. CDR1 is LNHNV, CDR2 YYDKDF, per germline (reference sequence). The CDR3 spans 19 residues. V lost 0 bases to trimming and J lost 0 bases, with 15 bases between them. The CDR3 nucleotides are TGTGCCACCAGCAGAGATCGATGGGCAGGACCCTCTGGGGCCAACGTCCTGACTTTC. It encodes CATSRDRWAGPSGANVLTF.

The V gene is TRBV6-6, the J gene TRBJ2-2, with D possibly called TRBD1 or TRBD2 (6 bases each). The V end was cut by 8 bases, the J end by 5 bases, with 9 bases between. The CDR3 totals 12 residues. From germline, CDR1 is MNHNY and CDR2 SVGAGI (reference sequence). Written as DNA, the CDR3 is TGTGCCAGCTTAGGGGGGACCGGGGAGCTGTTTTTT. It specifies CASLGGTGELFF.

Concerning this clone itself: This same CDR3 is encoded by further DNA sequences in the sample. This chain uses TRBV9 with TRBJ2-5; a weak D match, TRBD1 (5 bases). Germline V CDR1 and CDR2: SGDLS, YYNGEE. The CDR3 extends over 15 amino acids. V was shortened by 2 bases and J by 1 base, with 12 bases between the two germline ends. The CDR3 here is CASSVVTGPQETQYF. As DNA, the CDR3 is TGTGCCAGCAGCGTGGTTACAGGACCCCAAGAGACCCAGTACTTC. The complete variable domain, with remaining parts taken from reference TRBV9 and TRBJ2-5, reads DSGVTQTPKHLITATGQRVTLRCSPRSGDLSVYWYQQSLDQGLQFLIQYYNGEERAKGNILERFSAQQFPDLHSELNLSSLELGDSALYFCASSVVTGPQETQYFGPGTRLLVL.

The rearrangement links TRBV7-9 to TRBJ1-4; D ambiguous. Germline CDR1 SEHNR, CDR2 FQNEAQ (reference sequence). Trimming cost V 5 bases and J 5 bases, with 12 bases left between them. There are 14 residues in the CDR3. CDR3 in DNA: TGTGCCAGCAGCCCGGACTACGGGAATGAAAAACTGTTTTTT. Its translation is CASSPDYGNEKLFF.

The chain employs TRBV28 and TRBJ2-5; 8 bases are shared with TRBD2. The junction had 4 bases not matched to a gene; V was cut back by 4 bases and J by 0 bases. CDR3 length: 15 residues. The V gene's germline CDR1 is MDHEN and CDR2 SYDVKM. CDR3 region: CASSSAGANQETQYF. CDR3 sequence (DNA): TGTGCCAGCAGTTCAGCGGGAGCGAACCAAGAGACCCAGTACTTC.

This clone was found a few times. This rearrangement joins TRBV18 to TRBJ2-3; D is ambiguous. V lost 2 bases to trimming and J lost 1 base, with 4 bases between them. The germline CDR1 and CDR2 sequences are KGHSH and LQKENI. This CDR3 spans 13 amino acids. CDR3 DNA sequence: TGTGCCAGCTCACCAGGGCGCACAGATACGCAGTATTTT. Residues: CASSPGRTDTQYF.

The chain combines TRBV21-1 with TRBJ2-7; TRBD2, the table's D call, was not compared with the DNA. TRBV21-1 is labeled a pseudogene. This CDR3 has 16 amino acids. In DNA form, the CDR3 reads TGTGCCAGCAGCAAGAGGCCGCGGGCCCAATCCTACGAGCAGTACTTC. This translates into CASSKRPRAQSYEQYF.